These 26 T cell receptor beta chains were all obtained from the same sample, sequenced in a study of blood T cell repertoires in COVID-19 (TCRdb year 2020). The protocol used for the library was the immunoSEQ multiplex PCR assay. What TCRdb holds here is the immuneACCESS table cut down to in-frame rearrangements. Part of the clones is not present; checked against another copy, under half of the missing clones reflect an unresolved V gene, and the others are unexplained. Within this sample are a few hundred thousand clones, with about 88% of them counted one time only. 2.5% to 3% of the sample belongs to the ten largest clones. Sequences were obtained from PBMCs or T cells enriched from blood (not recorded which). These receptors were obtained from a woman in her 30s who had recovered from COVID-19.

The J gene is TRBJ2-7, the V gene TRBV2; the match to TRBD1 covers 7 bases. The CDR3 has 13 residues. CDR1 is SNHLY, CDR2 FYNNEI, per germline. V lost 8 bases, J lost 3 bases, and 7 bases stayed unmatched. The DNA of the CDR3 is TGTGCCAGCGCCGGACAGGACCTCTACGAGCAGTACTTC. This translates into CASAGQDLYEQYF. Full variable domain (rest looked up from reference TRBV2 and TRBJ2-7): EPEVTQTPSHQVTQMGQEVILRCVPISNHLYFYWYRQILGQKVEFLVSFYNNEISEKSEIFDDQFSVERPDGSNFTLKIRSTKLEDSAMYFCASAGQDLYEQYFGPGTRLTVT.

V usage is TRBV3-1 (or the pseudogene TRBV3-2) and J usage is TRBJ2-7; the match to TRBD2 covers 10 bases. The germline gives CDR1 LGHDT, CDR2 YNNKEL (reference sequence). Losses at the gene ends were 4 bases for V and 1 base for J; bases not matched to a gene: 4. The CDR3 totals 15 residues. CDR3 coding DNA: TGTGCCAGCAGCCCAGGGACTAGCGCGTCCTACGAGCAGTACTTC. Translated: CASSPGTSASYEQYF.

CDR3 nucleotide sequence: TGTGCCAGCAGCCTTTTACAGGGGATCGAGACCCAGTACTTC. It yields the protein CASSLLQGIETQYF. J is TRBJ2-5 and V is TRBV5-6; 7 bases are a match to TRBD1. Germline V gene data show CDR1 as SGHDT and CDR2 as YYEEEE. V lost 4 bases, J lost 5 bases, and 8 bases stayed unmatched. The CDR3 runs to 14 residues.

The V gene is TRBV19, the J gene TRBJ1-4; 8 bases fit TRBD1. CDR3 length: 16 residues. Germline assignment: CDR1 LNHDA and CDR2 SQIVND (reference sequence). Trimming cost V 5 bases and J 5 bases; bases outside gene matches: 10. In DNA form, the CDR3 reads TGTGCCAGTAGTGTGGGACAGGCCGTGGCCAATGAAAAACTGTTTTTT. It is translated as CASSVGQAVANEKLFF.

This clone was detected once. This chain uses TRBV5-5 with TRBJ2-7, with D hard to call. Deletions cut 2 bases from V and 4 bases from J, with 10 bases between. The CDR3 consists of 13 residues. CDR1 SGHKS and CDR2 YYEKEE come from the germline V gene (reference sequence). The CDR3 sequence: CASSFPFRYEQYF. DNA of the CDR3: TGTGCCAGCAGCTTCCCCTTTCGGTACGAGCAGTACTTC.

The chain combines TRBV5-1 with TRBJ2-7; weak D call: TRBD2 (6 bases). CDR3 length equals 14 residues. Trimming pared 7 bases from V and 5 bases from J, leaving 19 bases between. Germline values: CDR1 SGHRS, CDR2 YFSETQ. For the CDR3, the DNA is TGCGCCAGCGCAGGGATTGGTAGCGGCGACGAGCAGTACTTC. The encoded protein is CASAGIGSGDEQYF.

The V and J genes are TRBV19 and TRBJ1-5, with D uncertain. V dropped 4 bases and J dropped 0 bases, with 10 bases sitting between them. The germline gives CDR1 LNHDA, CDR2 SQIVND (reference sequence). This CDR3 contains 15 residues. The CDR3 coding sequence is TGTGCCAGTAGTACGACTGCAAATAGCAATCAGCCCCAGCATTTT. Protein product: CASSTTANSNQPQHF. Full variable domain (missing parts from reference TRBV19 and TRBJ1-5): DGGITQSPKYLFRKEGQNVTLSCEQNLNHDAMYWYRQDPGQGLRLIYYSQIVNDFQKGDIAEGYSVSREKKESFPLTVTSAQKNPTAFYLCASSTTANSNQPQHFGDGTRLSIL.

This clone has only a few counts. V gene TRBV7-9 combines with J gene TRBJ1-1; tentative D call: TRBD1 (5 bases). This CDR3 has 12 residues. V was pared by 5 bases and J by 7 bases, with 11 bases between. In germline, CDR1 is SEHNR, CDR2 FQNEAQ (reference sequence). In DNA form, the CDR3 reads TGTGCCAGCAGCCCCGGGGGAAATGAAGCTTTCTTT. Its translation: CASSPGGNEAFF. The full variable domain, with the rest looked up from reference TRBV7-9 and TRBJ1-1, is DTGVSQNPRHKITKRGQNVTFRCDPISEHNRLYWYRQTLGQGPEFLTYFQNEAQLEKSRLLSDRFSAERPKGSFSTLEIQRTEQGDSAMYLCASSPGGNEAFFGQGTRLTVV.

The gene calls are TRBV11-2 and TRBJ1-5; D is uncertain. Germline V gene sequence: CDR1 SGHAT, CDR2 FQNNGV. The V gene lost 6 bases and the J gene lost 7 bases, with 22 bases spanning the gap. The CDR3 has 16 amino acids. As DNA, the CDR3 is TGTGCCAGCAGTCGGGATTGGGCAACCGTAGGGCAGCCCCAGCATTTT. Translating gives CASSRDWATVGQPQHF.

The V and J genes are TRBV7-9 and TRBJ2-7; D is perhaps TRBD1 (5 bases). CDR3 length equals 12 residues. Germline V lookup: CDR1 SEHNR, CDR2 FQNEAQ (reference sequence). With 5 bases removed from V and 6 bases from J, the gap between germline ends came to 11 bases. DNA of the CDR3: TGTGCCAGCAGCAACCATCAGGGCGAGCAGTACTTC. As protein: CASSNHQGEQYF.

This sequence joins TRBV4-2 and TRBJ2-4, with D maybe TRBD1 (6 bases). Germline lookup yields CDR1 LGHNA and CDR2 YNFKEQ. There are 16 residues in the CDR3. The V end was cut by 1 base, the J end by 0 bases, with 10 bases between. CDR3 in DNA: TGTGCCAGCAGCCAAGTAACAGGGCTAGCCAAAAACATTCAGTACTTC. Amino acid sequence: CASSQVTGLAKNIQYF.

The genes are TRBV7-9 and TRBJ2-1; TRBD2 matches at 8 bases. Germline assignment: CDR1 SEHNR and CDR2 FQNEAQ (reference sequence). CDR3 length: 15 amino acids. The V gene end was trimmed by 4 bases and the J gene end by 9 bases; junction bases not matched to a gene: 11. The CDR3 spells CASSWSGGMRGEQFF. DNA for the CDR3: TGTGCCAGCAGCTGGAGCGGGGGAATGAGGGGTGAGCAGTTCTTC.

The chain is built from TRBV11-2 and TRBJ1-1; D not certain. This CDR3 contains 13 residues. V was pared by 5 bases and J by 1 base, with 8 bases between. CDR1 and CDR2 from the germline V gene are SGHAT and FQNNGV. CDR3 sequence: CASSPEANTEAFF. The DNA for the CDR3 is TGTGCCAGCAGCCCGGAGGCGAACACTGAAGCTTTCTTT.

The rearrangement joins TRBV11-2 to TRBJ2-7; possible D gene TRBD1, 5 bases. The germline CDR1 and CDR2 sequences are SGHAT and FQNNGV. The V end was cut by 0 bases, the J end by 0 bases, with 15 bases between. This CDR3 is 17 amino acids long. Here the CDR3 reads CASSLDVRTSLSYEQYF. CDR3 nucleotides: TGTGCCAGCAGCTTAGATGTTCGGACATCCCTCTCCTACGAGCAGTACTTC.

The chain is built from TRBV13 and TRBJ1-2, with D perhaps TRBD1 (6 bases). Trimming removed 1 base at V and 3 bases at J, with 9 bases between. In germline, CDR1 is PRHDT, CDR2 FYEKMQ (reference sequence). The CDR3 spans 14 residues. As DNA, the CDR3 is TGTGCCAGCAGCTTAGAGGGGGATCACTATGGCTACACCTTC. As protein: CASSLEGDHYGYTF.

The chain joins TRBV2 to TRBJ2-3; TRBD2 aligns across 8 bases. V lost 2 bases to trimming and J lost 4 bases; unmatched junction nucleotides: 5. The germline CDR1 and CDR2 sequences are SNHLY and FYNNEI. This CDR3 has 15 amino acids. CDR3 nucleotide sequence: TGTGCCAGCAGTGAACCGGGAGGGCGGTCAGATACGCAGTATTTT. Translated: CASSEPGGRSDTQYF.

The chain joins TRBV4-1 to TRBJ1-3; 7 nucleotides agree with TRBD1. Trimming removed 1 base from V and 0 bases from J; junction bases left unmatched: 6. Germline V gene lookup returns CDR1 MGHRA and CDR2 YSYEKL. The CDR3 loop spans 17 amino acids. CDR3 bases: TGCGCCAGCAGCCAAGGTCGACAGGGCCGCTCTGGAAACACCATATATTTT. Amino acids: CASSQGRQGRSGNTIYF.

This chain connects TRBV20-1 to TRBJ2-5; D ambiguous. Germline CDR1 is DFQATT and CDR2 is SNEGSKA (reference sequence). The germline V and J ends were trimmed by 3 bases and 1 base, with 15 bases remaining between them. The CDR3 length is 15 residues. This CDR3 reads CSASPDAHGQETQYF. The CDR3 DNA reads TGCAGTGCTAGTCCCGATGCCCACGGCCAAGAGACCCAGTACTTC.

The J gene is TRBJ2-5, the V gene TRBV3-1 (or the pseudogene TRBV3-2); TRBD1 is a possible D gene (6 bases). CDR3 length: 14 amino acids. The germline V gene encodes CDR1 LGHDT and CDR2 YNNKEL (reference sequence). The germline V and J ends were trimmed by 4 bases and 5 bases, with 14 bases remaining between them. The CDR3 DNA follows: TGTGCCAGCAGCCCGTCAGGGGACGGGGAGACCCAGTACTTC. As protein: CASSPSGDGETQYF.

With respect to this clone: An end of the junction differs from the germline gene, which may be a read error. The V gene is TRBV5-1, the J gene TRBJ1-1; tentative D call: TRBD1 (5 bases). Germline V gives CDR1 SGHRS, CDR2 YFSETQ. This CDR3 contains 14 residues. CDR3 sequence reads: CASTLTAANTEAFF. The CDR3 region has the DNA TGCGCCAGCACCTTGACAGCTGCGAACACTGAAGCTTTCTTT.

The chain links TRBV30 to TRBJ2-1; the D gene is possibly TRBD1 (5 bases). Trimming stripped 5 bases from V and 6 bases from J, with 14 bases between. Germline CDR1 is GTSNPN and CDR2 is SVGIG (reference sequence). The CDR3 has 13 amino acids. The CDR3 region has the DNA TGTGCCTGGGGGTCAGGGAATTTCAATGAGCAGTTCTTC. This gives the protein CAWGSGNFNEQFF. The full variable domain, completed using reference TRBV30 and TRBJ2-1, is SQTIHQWPATLVQPVGSPLSLECTVEGTSNPNLYWYRQAAGRGLQLLFYSVGIGQISSEVPQNLSASRPQDRQFILSSKKLLLSDSGFYLCAWGSGNFNEQFFGPGTRLTVL.

V gene TRBV7-8 combines with J gene TRBJ1-2; D is undetermined. The V and J ends lost 3 bases and 0 bases respectively, with 5 bases between them. Germline V gene data show CDR1 as SGHVS and CDR2 as FQNEAQ. This CDR3 spans 13 amino acids. CDR3 bases: TGTGCCAGCAGCTTGCAGGCTAACTATGGCTACACCTTC. Its protein is CASSLQANYGYTF.

The chain recombines TRBV7-8 with TRBJ2-1; 11 bases match TRBD2. CDR3 size: 16 residues. Trimming took 5 bases from V and 7 from J; bases not matched to a gene: 10. The germline CDR1 and CDR2 sequences are SGHVS and FQNEAQ. Here the CDR3 reads CASSAPTSGSNNEQFF. In nucleotides, the CDR3 is TGTGCCAGCAGCGCACCCACTAGCGGGAGTAATAATGAGCAGTTCTTC.

The chain combines TRBV5-4 with TRBJ2-5, with 9 bases lining up with TRBD1. CDR3 length: 15 residues. V trimming: 1 base; J trimming: 7 bases; junction bases outside the gene matches: 8. Germline V lookup: CDR1 SGHNT, CDR2 YYREEE (reference sequence). This CDR3 is CASSLPLDRGGTQYF. In DNA form, the CDR3 reads TGTGCCAGCAGCTTGCCCTTGGACAGGGGTGGGACCCAGTACTTC.

The rearrangement uses TRBV18 and TRBJ1-1, with TRBD1 identical over 8 bases. The CDR3 runs to 14 residues. V gave up 6 bases and J gave up 1 base; unmatched junction bases: 4. In germline, CDR1 is KGHSH, CDR2 LQKENI. The CDR3 protein is CASSVGQGNTEAFF. In DNA form, the CDR3 reads TGTGCCAGCTCGGTTGGACAGGGGAACACTGAAGCTTTCTTT.

The genes are TRBV27 and TRBJ1-1; D is uncertain. The CDR3 is 15 amino acids. Trimming took 6 bases from V and 3 from J, leaving 17 bases between them. Germline V gene data show CDR1 as MNHEY and CDR2 as SMNVEV (reference sequence). CDR3 sequence reads: CASRQLRVRDTEAFF. DNA for the CDR3: TGTGCCAGCAGGCAACTTCGGGTGAGGGACACTGAAGCTTTCTTT.